These 13 T cell receptor beta chains were all obtained from the same sample, sequenced in a study of cytomegalovirus exposure and HLA in healthy donors. The PCR was carried out with 60 Vbeta primers and 13 Jbeta primers. TCRdb's table, derived via immunoSEQ multiplex PCR, lists solely in-frame clones and lacks some. The sample includes some 93,000 clones, around 84% of them seen just once. Input material: PBMCs. These receptors were obtained from a woman aged 40 to 49 in good health and CMV-seronegative.

The V gene is TRBV7-9, the J gene TRBJ1-5; a weak D match, TRBD1 (6 bases). Germline CDR1 and CDR2: SEHNR and FQNEAQ (reference sequence). The ends were cut back, 1 base at V and 4 bases at J, with 11 bases in the middle. The CDR3 is made up of 15 amino acids. CDR3 DNA sequence: TGTGCCAGCAGCTTAGGAAGAGGACAGAATCAGCCCCAGCATTTT. Translating it yields CASSLGRGQNQPQHF. Full variable domain (outside the CDR3, taken from reference TRBV7-9 and TRBJ1-5): DTGVSQNPRHKITKRGQNVTFRCDPISEHNRLYWYRQTLGQGPEFLTYFQNEAQLEKSRLLSDRFSAERPKGSFSTLEIQRTEQGDSAMYLCASSLGRGQNQPQHFGDGTRLSIL.

The V and J genes are TRBV10-2 and TRBJ2-7; TRBD2 agrees at 7 bases. There are 16 residues in the CDR3. Germline CDR1 and CDR2: WSHSY and SAAADI. After removal of 2 bases from V and 3 bases from J, the junction contained 10 bases not matched to a gene. The CDR3 DNA is TGCGCCAGCAGTGAGCTGTTGGGGGGGAAAGTCTACGAGCAGTACTTC. Residues: CASSELLGGKVYEQYF.

The chain joins TRBV28 to TRBJ2-1; tentative D call: TRBD1 (5 bases). V lost 9 bases, J lost 3 bases, and 12 bases lay in between. CDR1 and CDR2 from the germline V gene are MDHEN and SYDVKM. The CDR3 is 13 amino acids. The CDR3 nucleotides read TGTGCCAGTCACAGGTCGCTCTACAATGAGCAGTTCTTC. Its translation is CASHRSLYNEQFF.

The chain carries TRBV18 and TRBJ1-1, with unresolved D. Trimming removed 5 bases at V and 1 base at J, with 11 bases between. The CDR3 has 14 amino acids. Germline V gene sequence: CDR1 KGHSH, CDR2 LQKENI. CDR3 region: CASSTQVGNTEAFF. CDR3 DNA: TGTGCCAGCTCAACCCAAGTCGGGAACACTGAAGCTTTCTTT.

This rearrangement joins TRBV7-6 to TRBJ2-7, with a weak D call TRBD1 (5 bases). Germline V gene data show CDR1 as SGHVS and CDR2 as FNYEAQ. The CDR3 extends over 16 amino acids. Trimming pared 1 base from V and 5 bases from J, leaving 18 bases between. In DNA form, the CDR3 reads TGTGCCAGCAGCTTAGGCCCCTCCAGGGTCCCCCACGAGCAGTACTTC. The encoded protein is CASSLGPSRVPHEQYF.

The chain joins TRBV18 to TRBJ1-2, with 7 bases lining up with TRBD1. The trim removed 2 bases at V and 2 bases at J, leaving 2 bases unmatched. The germline CDR1 and CDR2 sequences are KGHSH and LQKENI. The length of the CDR3 is 14 residues. CDR3 DNA sequence: TGTGCCAGCTCACCAGGGACAGCAAACTATGGCTACACCTTC. It specifies CASSPGTANYGYTF.

This clone came up once. The rearrangement links TRBV29-1 to TRBJ1-2; possible D gene TRBD1, 6 bases. Germline V gene sequence: CDR1 SQVTM, CDR2 ANQGSEA. Trimming pared 5 bases from V and 1 base from J, leaving 14 bases between. CDR3 length: 14 residues. As DNA, the CDR3 is TGCAGCGTTATACAGGGAATTAGTAACTATGGCTACACCTTC. This translates into CSVIQGISNYGYTF.

The chain couples TRBV19 to TRBJ2-2; tentative D call: TRBD2 (6 bases). The V gene's germline CDR1 is LNHDA and CDR2 SQIVND (reference sequence). Trimming shortened V by 3 bases and J by 5 bases, and 10 bases separated the two germline ends. This CDR3 has 14 amino acids. The CDR3 protein is CASSIIAGTGELFF. In nucleotides, the CDR3 is TGTGCCAGTAGTATTATTGCGGGAACCGGGGAGCTGTTTTTT.

The J gene is TRBJ2-1, the V gene TRBV6-4; D perhaps matches TRBD2 (6 bases). Germline loops: CDR1 MRHNA, CDR2 SNTAGT. The CDR3 has 14 residues. Trimming stripped 10 bases from V and 0 bases from J, with 13 bases between. The CDR3 here is CATSGASSYNEQFF. CDR3 sequence (DNA): TGTGCCACCTCGGGAGCGAGCTCCTACAATGAGCAGTTCTTC.

This chain uses TRBV5-1 with TRBJ2-1; 11 nucleotides match TRBD2. V lost 5 bases to trimming and J lost 6 bases; unmatched junction nucleotides: 7. The CDR3 has 15 amino acids. CDR1 is SGHRS and CDR2 is YFSETQ in the germline V gene. This CDR3 reads CASRPTSGITNEQFF. The CDR3 DNA reads TGCGCCAGCAGACCGACTAGCGGGATAACCAATGAGCAGTTCTTC.

The rearrangement joins TRBV15 to TRBJ1-2; D gene unclear. Trimming cost V 4 bases and J 1 base, with 10 bases left between them. The CDR3 totals 14 residues. Germline V gene lookup returns CDR1 LNHNV and CDR2 YYDKDF (reference sequence). In DNA form, the CDR3 reads TGTGCCACCAGCAACGGAGGGAATAACTATGGCTACACCTTC. Residues: CATSNGGNNYGYTF.

V usage is TRBV7-6 and J usage is TRBJ2-2; 13 nucleotides agree with TRBD2. The junction had 13 bases not matched to a gene; V was cut back by 2 bases and J by 4 bases. The CDR3 runs 20 residues. Germline V CDR1 and CDR2: SGHVS, FNYEAQ. CDR3 sequence reads: CASSLRGMTSGRSGTGELFF. The DNA of the CDR3 is TGTGCCAGCAGCTTAAGGGGCATGACTAGCGGGAGGTCGGGCACCGGGGAGCTGTTTTTT.

The DNA for the CDR3 is TGTGCCAGCAGCCTCAGGGGCCCACCTTTTATTAGGGGGCCCCAGCATTTT. Translation: CASSLRGPPFIRGPQHF. This sequence joins TRBV5-6 and TRBJ1-5, with a possible D match to TRBD1 (6 bases). Germline V gene sequence: CDR1 SGHDT, CDR2 YYEEEE. The CDR3 is made up of 17 amino acids. The ends were cut back, 4 bases at V and 9 bases at J, with 26 bases in the middle.